This TCR beta chain was retrieved from a study of blood T cell repertoires in COVID-19. Whole-study context: Acute and convalescent COVID-19 specimens originated in the United States, Italy and Spain.

Authors' processing steps: Estimates of nucleated cell counts were drawn from the amplification of reference gene primers. Only in-frame clones appear in the TCRdb table, and some are missing; sequencing was by immunoSEQ multiplex PCR. V, J and clone size were drawn from that table, and D and trimming were deduced from the DNA. The table includes 390,000 or so clones, 85% to 90% detected once. This clone turned up a few times. The CDR3 contains 17 residues. From germline, CDR1 is LNHNV and CDR2 YYDKDF (reference sequence). V shed 2 bases and J 2 bases; nucleotides not matched to a gene: 7. Cohort placement rested on clinical history that participants reported themselves. In Cohort 3, a recovered donor had either two negative PCRs, clearance, or symptom resolution.

Source material: PBMCs or T cells enriched from blood (not recorded which). The receptor was isolated from a man aged 18-30 years who had recovered from COVID-19. The genes are TRBV15 and TRBJ2-2; 8 positions agree with TRBD1. This CDR3 is CATSRKTGALNTGELFF. CDR3 DNA: TGTGCCACCAGCAGAAAGACAGGGGCACTTAACACCGGGGAGCTGTTTTTT. The full variable domain, rest sourced from reference TRBV15 and TRBJ2-2, is DAMVIQNPRYQVTQFGKPVTLSCSQTLNHNVMYWYQQKSSQAPKLLFHYYDKDFNNEADTPDNFQSRRPNTSFCFLDIRSPGLGDTAMYLCATSRKTGALNTGELFFGEGSRLTVL.